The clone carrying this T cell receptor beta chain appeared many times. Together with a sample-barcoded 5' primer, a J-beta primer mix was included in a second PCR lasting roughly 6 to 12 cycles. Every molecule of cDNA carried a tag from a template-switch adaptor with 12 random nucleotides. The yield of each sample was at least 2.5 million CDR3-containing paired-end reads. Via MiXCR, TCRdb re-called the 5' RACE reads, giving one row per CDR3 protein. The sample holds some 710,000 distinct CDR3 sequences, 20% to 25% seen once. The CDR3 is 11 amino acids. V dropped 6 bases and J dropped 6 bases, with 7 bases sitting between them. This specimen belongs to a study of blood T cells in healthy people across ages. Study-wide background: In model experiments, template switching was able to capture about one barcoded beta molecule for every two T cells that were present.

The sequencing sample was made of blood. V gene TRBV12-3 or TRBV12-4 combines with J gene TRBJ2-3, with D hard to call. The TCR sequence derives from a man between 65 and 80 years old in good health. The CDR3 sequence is CASSFSDTQYF. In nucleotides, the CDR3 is TGTGCCAGCAGCTTTTCCGATACGCAGTATTTT.